This T cell receptor beta chain was recorded in a study of human T cells and chemical hapten exposure. The study, taken as a whole, reports: TCRs exceeding 1 in 1000 frequency stayed unchanged with DPC sensitization. Versus controls, significantly more large CDR3 similarity clusters arose from expanded TCRs. Donors in the study had alopecia, meaning their immune response may differ from healthy people's.

This CDR3 is built from 16 residues. Per germline, CDR1 MNHEY and CDR2 SVGAGI. The V end lost 0 bases, the J end lost 2 bases, and 13 bases lay between the germline ends. In the case of this clonotype: Its antigen is undetermined.

Time point defined: patch test 2, 6 weeks after DPC sensitization. Treatment of the sample: therapeutic diphenylcyclopropenone sensitization with weekly scalp DPC. Each patch test followed a blood draw. TCRdb called the RACE reads again in MiXCR, with one record for every CDR3 protein. The sample shows about 84,000 distinct CDR3 sequences, about 10% of them seen only once. The sample consisted of whole blood, taken in connection with sensitization to the hapten diphenylcyclopropenone (DPC). The source is a woman aged 45-59 years with alopecia areata. Some clones in this sample may be carry-over from other donors' samples. The V gene is TRBV6-5, the J gene TRBJ2-5, with D perhaps matching TRBD1 (5 bases). The CDR3 DNA reads TGTGCCAGCAGTTACTCCCCTTCCAGGGAACAAGAGACCCAGTACTTC. This gives the protein CASSYSPSREQETQYF.